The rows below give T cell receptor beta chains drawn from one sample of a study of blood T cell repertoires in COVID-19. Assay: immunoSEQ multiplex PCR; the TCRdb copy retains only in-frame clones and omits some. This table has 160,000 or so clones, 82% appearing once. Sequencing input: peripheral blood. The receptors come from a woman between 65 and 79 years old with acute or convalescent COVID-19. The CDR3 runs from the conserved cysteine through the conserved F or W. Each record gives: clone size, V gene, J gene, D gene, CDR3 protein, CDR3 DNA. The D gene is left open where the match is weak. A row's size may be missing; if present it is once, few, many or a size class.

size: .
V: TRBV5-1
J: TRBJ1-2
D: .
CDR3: CASSLGQGISSSGYTF
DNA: TGCGCCAGCAGCTTGGGGCAGGGTATTTCTTCGTCTGGCTACACCTTC

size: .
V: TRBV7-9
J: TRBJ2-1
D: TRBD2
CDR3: CASSALAVYNEQFF
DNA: TGTGCCAGCAGCGCACTAGCGGTATACAATGAGCAGTTCTTC

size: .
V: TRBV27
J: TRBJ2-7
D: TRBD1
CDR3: CASSFGTVMGEQYF
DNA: TGTGCCAGCAGTTTCGGGACAGTTATGGGCGAGCAGTACTTC

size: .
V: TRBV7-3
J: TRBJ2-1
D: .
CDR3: CASSLTPRAGDEQFF
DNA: TGTGCCAGCAGCTTAACGCCTAGGGCGGGCGATGAGCAGTTCTTC

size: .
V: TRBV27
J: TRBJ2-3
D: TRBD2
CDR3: CASSSRTSEGTQYF
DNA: TGTGCCAGCAGTTCCCGGACTAGCGAGGGTACGCAGTATTTT

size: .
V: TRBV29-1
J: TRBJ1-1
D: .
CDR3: CSGQGQGTEAFF
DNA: TGCAGCGGGCAGGGGCAGGGGACTGAAGCTTTCTTT

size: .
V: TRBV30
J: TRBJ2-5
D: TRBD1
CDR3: CAWSVRQGETQYF
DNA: TGTGCCTGGAGTGTGAGACAGGGTGAGACCCAGTACTTC

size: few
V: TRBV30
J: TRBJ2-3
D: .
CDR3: CAWSVYQAVTQYF
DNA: TGTGCCTGGAGTGTCTACCAGGCAGTTACGCAGTATTTT

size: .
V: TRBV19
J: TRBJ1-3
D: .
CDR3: CASSKTASGNTIYF
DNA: TGTGCCAGTAGCAAGACAGCTTCTGGAAACACCATATATTTT

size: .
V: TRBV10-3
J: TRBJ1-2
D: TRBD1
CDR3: CAISESMGTDYGYTF
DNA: TGTGCCATCAGTGAGTCGATGGGGACAGACTATGGCTACACCTTC

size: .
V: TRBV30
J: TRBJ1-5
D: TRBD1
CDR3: CAWSVQGTQPQHF
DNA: TGTGCCTGGAGTGTACAGGGGACTCAGCCCCAGCATTTT

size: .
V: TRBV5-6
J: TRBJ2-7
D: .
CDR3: CASSLGRSYEQYF
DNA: TGTGCCAGCAGCTTGGGCAGGTCCTACGAGCAGTACTTC

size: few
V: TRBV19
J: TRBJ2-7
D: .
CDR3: CASSNWANSEQYF
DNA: TGTGCCAGTAGTAATTGGGCGAACTCCGAGCAGTACTTC

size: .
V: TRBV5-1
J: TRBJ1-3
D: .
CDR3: CASSTDSFSGNTIYF
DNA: TGCGCCAGCAGCACGGACAGTTTCTCTGGAAACACCATATATTTT

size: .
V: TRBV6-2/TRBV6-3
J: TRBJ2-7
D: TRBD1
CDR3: CASSYSRGLNEQYF
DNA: TGTGCCAGCAGTTACTCCAGGGGGCTTAACGAGCAGTACTTC

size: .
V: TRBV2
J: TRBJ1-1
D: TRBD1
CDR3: CASSVGQGYTERAFF
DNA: TGTGCCAGCAGTGTAGGACAGGGTTACACTGAGAGAGCTTTCTTT

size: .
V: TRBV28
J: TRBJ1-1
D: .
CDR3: CATALPPNTEAFF
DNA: TGTGCCACCGCGTTGCCCCCTAACACTGAAGCTTTCTTT

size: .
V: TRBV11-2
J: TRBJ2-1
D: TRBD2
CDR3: CASSLVSLAGVEQFF
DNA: TGTGCCAGCAGCTTAGTATCACTAGCGGGAGTTGAGCAGTTCTTC

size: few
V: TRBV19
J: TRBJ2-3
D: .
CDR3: CASRTRFTDTQYF
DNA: TGTGCCAGTAGAACTAGGTTCACAGATACGCAGTATTTT

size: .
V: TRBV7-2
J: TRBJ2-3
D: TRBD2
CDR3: CASSSGTSGGAVDTQYF
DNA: TGTGCCAGCAGTTCTGGGACTAGCGGGGGGGCGGTAGATACGCAGTATTTT

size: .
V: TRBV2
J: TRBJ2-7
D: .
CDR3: CASSDGGLSYEQYF
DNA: TGTGCCAGCAGTGACGGGGGGCTTTCCTACGAGCAGTACTTC

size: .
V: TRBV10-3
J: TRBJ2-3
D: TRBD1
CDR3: CAISPRDRGQDTQYF
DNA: TGTGCCATCAGCCCCCGGGACAGGGGGCAAGATACGCAGTATTTT

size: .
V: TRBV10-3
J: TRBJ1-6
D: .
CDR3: CAISEEVALSAPLHF
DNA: TGTGCCATCAGCGAGGAGGTGGCTTTATCGGCACCCCTCCACTTT

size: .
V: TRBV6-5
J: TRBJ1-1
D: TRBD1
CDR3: CASSPGGRGNTEAFF
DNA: TGTGCCAGCAGTCCAGGGGGCAGGGGGAACACTGAAGCTTTCTTT

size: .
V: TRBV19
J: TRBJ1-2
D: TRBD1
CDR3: CASSIMTGANGYTF
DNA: TGTGCCAGTAGTATCATGACAGGGGCTAATGGCTACACCTTC

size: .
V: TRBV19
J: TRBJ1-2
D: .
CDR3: CASSPPGEYGYTF
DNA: TGTGCCAGTAGTCCTCCGGGGGAGTATGGCTACACCTTC

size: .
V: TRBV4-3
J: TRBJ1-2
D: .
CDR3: CASSQDVQSIGYTF
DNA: TGCGCCAGCAGCCAAGATGTACAGAGTATCGGCTACACCTTC

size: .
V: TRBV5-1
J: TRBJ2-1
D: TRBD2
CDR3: CASSLSSGGNNEQFF
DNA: TGCGCCAGCAGCCTTTCTAGCGGGGGTAACAATGAGCAGTTCTTC

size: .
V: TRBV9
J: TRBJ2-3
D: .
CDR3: CASSVDSGADTQYF
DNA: TGTGCCAGCAGCGTAGACAGCGGCGCAGATACGCAGTATTTT

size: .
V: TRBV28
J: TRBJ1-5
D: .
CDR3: CASTRGGAGWGQPQHF
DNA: TGTGCCAGCACCCGGGGGGGGGCCGGTTGGGGTCAGCCCCAGCATTTT

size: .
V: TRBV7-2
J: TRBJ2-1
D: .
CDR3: CASSLGQGRSYNEQFF
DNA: TGTGCCAGCAGCTTAGGGCAGGGAAGGTCCTACAATGAGCAGTTCTTC

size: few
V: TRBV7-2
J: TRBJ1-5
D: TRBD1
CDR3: CASSRDRGNQPQHF
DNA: TGTGCCAGCAGCCGCGACAGGGGGAATCAGCCCCAGCATTTT

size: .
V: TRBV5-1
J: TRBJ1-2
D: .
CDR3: CASSLDGDYGYTF
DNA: TGCGCCAGCAGCTTGGACGGAGACTATGGCTACACCTTC

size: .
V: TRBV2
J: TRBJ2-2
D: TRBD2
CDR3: CASSGLAGGTGELFF
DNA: TGTGCCAGCAGTGGGCTAGCGGGAGGAACCGGGGAGCTGTTTTTT